This passage covers 4 T cell receptor beta chains from one sample sequenced in a study of identical twins. TCRdb re-called the 5' RACE reads with MiXCR, one entry per CDR3 protein. The sample lists approximately 530,000 distinct CDR3 sequences; around 24% were seen once. The sample was also reused in another study, on yellow fever vaccine responses in identical twins.

Material: CD4+ T cells sorted from blood. Receptor source: a woman under 30 in good health.

The chain combines TRBV7-9 with TRBJ2-2; 7 nucleotides match TRBD1. The CDR3 has 15 residues. J was trimmed by 7 bases and V by 8 bases; bases with no gene match: 13. Germline V gene data show CDR1 as SEHNR and CDR2 as FQNEAQ (reference sequence). The CDR3 sequence: CASHPGDREIGELFF. CDR3 nucleotides: TGTGCCAGCCACCCCGGAGACAGGGAAATCGGGGAGCTGTTTTTT.

This rearrangement joins TRBV28 to TRBJ2-1; maybe TRBD1 (5 bases). V was pared by 8 bases and J by 8 bases, with 22 bases between. The germline CDR1 and CDR2 sequences are MDHEN and SYDVKM. The CDR3 has 15 residues. The chain's CDR3 is CASGERGAKFDEQFF. The CDR3 nucleotides read TGTGCCAGCGGGGAAAGGGGCGCTAAGTTCGATGAGCAGTTCTTC.

This clonotype was counted only a few times. The V and J genes are TRBV21-1 and TRBJ2-7. TRBV21-1 is recorded as a pseudogene. The CDR3 spans 15 residues. As DNA, the CDR3 is TGTGCCAGCAGCACCAAGGAGACAACGACCTACGAGCAGTACGTC. It codes for CASSTKETTTYEQYV.

The rearrangement uses TRBV20-1 and TRBJ1-4; possible D gene TRBD1, 5 bases. Germline V gene data show CDR1 as DFQATT and CDR2 as SNEGSKA (reference sequence). Trimming took off 2 bases at V and 7 bases at J, with 11 bases between the two ends. This CDR3 is built from 13 residues. The CDR3 here is CSARRGYGEKLFF. The CDR3 DNA follows: TGCAGTGCTAGACGGGGGTATGGTGAAAAACTGTTTTTT.